The 9 T cell receptor beta chains presented below share a single source sample, sequenced in a study of identical twins. Using its own MiXCR run on the 5' RACE reads, TCRdb lists one record per CDR3 protein. The data hold hundreds of thousands of distinct CDR3 sequences, with under 8.5% observed a single time. The sample also formed part of further work on yellow fever vaccine responses in identical twins.

Source material: PBMCs. These receptors were obtained from a young woman in good health.

There are many counts of this clonotype. This chain connects TRBV29-1 to TRBJ2-7, with D maybe TRBD2 (6 bases). Germline CDR1 is SQVTM and CDR2 is ANQGSEA. CDR3 length: 14 amino acids. The V gene lost 6 bases and the J gene lost 7 bases, with 22 bases spanning the gap. CDR3 nucleotides: TGCAGCGTGCAACCGGGACTGGGGCTTGAGGAGCAGTACTTC. Translation: CSVQPGLGLEEQYF.

This clonotype was recorded a few times. V and J are TRBV12-3 or TRBV12-4 and TRBJ2-1; D ambiguous. This CDR3 has 12 amino acids. V lost 5 bases and J 9 bases, leaving 11 bases between the germline ends. Here the CDR3 reads CASSASLGEQFF. The CDR3 DNA follows: TGTGCCAGCAGTGCTTCCCTAGGTGAGCAGTTCTTC.

This clonotype was observed a handful of times. V gene TRBV6-1 combines with J gene TRBJ2-3; 7 bases are a match to TRBD2. CDR3 length equals 14 residues. Trimming cost V 5 bases and J 2 bases; bases outside gene matches: 4. Germline CDR1 MNHNS, CDR2 SASEGT. The CDR3 sequence: CASSLAETTDTQYF. In DNA, the CDR3 is TGTGCCAGCAGTCTAGCGGAGACCACAGATACGCAGTATTTT.

This clonotype was observed a few times. The chain carries TRBV29-1 and TRBJ1-2; 7 positions match TRBD1. V dropped 7 bases and J dropped 5; count of bases not matched to a gene: 22. This CDR3 has 17 residues. CDR1 is SQVTM, CDR2 ANQGSEA, per germline. The CDR3 nucleotides are TGCAGCGGTGGGGCTTGGCAAGAGGGTGACAGGGCGTATGGCTACACCTTC. Translation gives CSGGAWQEGDRAYGYTF.

This clonotype was seen a handful of times. The chain recombines TRBV7-3 with TRBJ2-1, with TRBD2 identical over 13 bases. Per germline, CDR1 SGHTA and CDR2 FQGTGA. The CDR3 loop spans 16 amino acids. Unmatched junction bases numbered 10, after V lost 5 bases and J lost 9 bases. CDR3 bases: TGTGCCAGCAGCCCGCGGACTAGCGGGAGATCTAGTGAGCAGTTCTTC. Translation: CASSPRTSGRSSEQFF.

This clonotype has a handful of counts. The chain carries TRBV7-9 and TRBJ2-5, with 11 bases identical to TRBD2. Trimming removed 2 bases from V and 2 bases from J; junction bases left unmatched: 1. This CDR3 comprises 15 residues. Germline V CDR1 and CDR2: SEHNR, FQNEAQ (reference sequence). In DNA, the CDR3 is TGTGCCAGCAGCTTAAGACTAGCGGGACAAGAGACCCAGTACTTC. Translated, it gives CASSLRLAGQETQYF.

This clonotype came up many times. The chain is built from TRBV29-1 and TRBJ2-5; D might be TRBD2 (6 bases). CDR3 length: 12 amino acids. Germline V gene sequence: CDR1 SQVTM, CDR2 ANQGSEA. The germline V and J ends were trimmed by 3 bases and 4 bases, with 9 bases remaining between them. CDR3 coding DNA: TGCAGCGTTGAGAGGGGAGGAGAGACCCAGTACTTC. Residues: CSVERGGETQYF.

This clonotype was picked up many times. V gene TRBV6-6 combines with J gene TRBJ2-2, with 8 bases lining up with TRBD1. CDR3 length equals 12 residues. The V gene end was trimmed by 4 bases and the J gene end by 15 bases; junction bases not matched to a gene: 7. Germline V gives CDR1 MNHNY, CDR2 SVGAGI (reference sequence). Written as DNA, the CDR3 is TGTGCCAGCAGTTTGAGACAGGGGAAGGTGTTTTTT. This translates into CASSLRQGKVFF.

At least ten counts were recorded for this clonotype. The rearrangement links TRBV6-1 to TRBJ1-5; D is possibly TRBD1 (5 bases). Trimming left V 7 bases short and J 7 bases short, with 14 bases between. The CDR3 is 13 residues long. The V gene's germline CDR1 is MNHNS and CDR2 SASEGT. CDR3 bases: TGTGCCAGCATGGGGGTAGAGGGCCAGCCCCAGCATTTT. Its translation: CASMGVEGQPQHF.